The 18 T cell receptor beta chains given below trace back to one sample, sequenced in a study of shared clonotypes between healthy human individuals. Sequencing was performed with immunoSEQ multiplex PCR; in TCRdb, only in-frame clones are kept and a portion is missing. The sample records nearly 500,000 clones, 60% to 85% being singletons. Sequencing used PBMCs. These receptor sequences come from a woman aged 40 to 49 in good health. Some clones in this sample may be carry-over from other donors' samples.

The chain employs TRBV18 and TRBJ2-4, with TRBD1 matching over 11 bases. Germline V CDR1 and CDR2: KGHSH, LQKENI. V trimming: 5 bases; J trimming: 3 bases; junction bases outside the gene matches: 6. The length of the CDR3 is 16 residues. Written as DNA, the CDR3 is TGTGCCAGCTCAAACGGACAGGGGGCAGTCAAAAACATTCAGTACTTC. Its translation: CASSNGQGAVKNIQYF.

The chain recombines TRBV7-9 with TRBJ2-7; possibly TRBD1 or TRBD2 for D (6 bases each). Deletions cut 7 bases from V and 5 bases from J, with 12 bases between. The CDR3 spans 12 residues. CDR1 and CDR2 (germline): SEHNR, FQNEAQ (reference sequence). This chain's CDR3 is CASNTGRNEQYF. CDR3 DNA sequence: TGTGCCAGCAATACAGGGAGGAACGAGCAGTACTTC.

V is TRBV28 and J is TRBJ1-2; perhaps TRBD1 as D (6 bases). V shed 10 bases and J shed 6 bases, with 18 bases lying between them. This CDR3 spans 13 amino acids. CDR1 MDHEN and CDR2 SYDVKM come from the germline V gene. CDR3 amino acids: CATWGGHLDGYTF. CDR3 coding DNA: TGTGCCACCTGGGGGGGGCATTTGGATGGCTACACCTTC.

This clone appeared a single time. This chain connects TRBV19 to TRBJ1-1; perhaps TRBD1 as D (5 bases). The V end was cut by 5 bases, the J end by 3 bases, with 7 bases between. Germline V gene data show CDR1 as LNHDA and CDR2 as SQIVND (reference sequence). CDR3 length equals 12 residues. The CDR3 reads CASSVGHTEAFF. DNA for the CDR3: TGTGCCAGTAGTGTGGGACACACTGAAGCTTTCTTT.

This sequence joins TRBV14 and TRBJ2-7, with TRBD1 matching over 7 bases. This CDR3 comprises 14 residues. J gave up 2 bases and V 1 base, and 2 bases lay outside the gene matches. The germline CDR1 and CDR2 sequences are SGHDN and FVKESK. The CDR3, as DNA: TGTGCCAGCAGCCAAGGGACAGGTGCCTACGAGCAGTACTTC. It encodes CASSQGTGAYEQYF.

The V call is TRBV10-1, the J call TRBJ2-5; 7 bases agree with TRBD2. CDR1 and CDR2 from the germline V gene are WNHNN and SYGVQD (reference sequence). The CDR3 totals 14 residues. V gave up 3 bases and J gave up 1 base; unmatched junction bases: 2. The CDR3 region has the DNA TGCGCCAGCAGTGAAGCGGGGCCCCAAGAGACCCAGTACTTC. Amino acid sequence: CASSEAGPQETQYF.

This clone was found a few times. The sample carries other DNA sequences with the same CDR3. This rearrangement joins TRBV19 to TRBJ1-2, with D hard to call. Trimming took 3 bases from V and 1 from J, leaving 9 bases between them. The germline gives CDR1 LNHDA, CDR2 SQIVND (reference sequence). The CDR3 is made up of 14 amino acids. The CDR3: CASSIPGLNYGYTF. The CDR3 DNA reads as TGTGCCAGTAGTATCCCGGGCCTTAACTATGGCTACACCTTC.

This chain joins TRBV10-3 and TRBJ2-1, with D unresolved. The V end was cut by 0 bases, the J end by 5 bases, with 11 bases between. The V gene's germline CDR1 is ENHRY and CDR2 SYGVKD. CDR3 size: 15 residues. DNA of the CDR3: TGTGCCATCAGTGAGTCGGTGCGGCCCAACAATGAGCAGTTCTTC. Amino acids: CAISESVRPNNEQFF.

This clone was observed a single time. The rearrangement joins TRBV19 to TRBJ2-7; D gene ambiguous. This CDR3 contains 16 residues. Germline V gene lookup returns CDR1 LNHDA and CDR2 SQIVND (reference sequence). With 3 bases removed from V and 1 base from J, the gap between germline ends came to 16 bases. In nucleotides, the CDR3 is TGTGCCAGTAGTATGAAGTTCAGGCCCCTATCCTACGAGCAGTACTTC. Protein product: CASSMKFRPLSYEQYF. Using reference TRBV19 and TRBJ2-7 for the parts outside the CDR3, the full variable domain is DGGITQSPKYLFRKEGQNVTLSCEQNLNHDAMYWYRQDPGQGLRLIYYSQIVNDFQKGDIAEGYSVSREKKESFPLTVTSAQKNPTAFYLCASSMKFRPLSYEQYFGPGTRLTVT.

This clone was picked up a small number of times. The same CDR3 is also encoded by other DNA sequences in this sample. The chain links TRBV15 to TRBJ1-5, with a possible D match to TRBD1 (5 bases). Germline-derived CDR1 and CDR2 are LNHNV and YYDKDF (reference sequence). This CDR3 region has 16 residues. V was clipped by 0 bases and J by 7 bases, with 16 bases between them. CDR3: CATSRESDSGRQPQHF. Written as DNA, the CDR3 is TGTGCCACCAGCAGAGAATCAGACAGTGGGAGGCAGCCCCAGCATTTT.

The J gene is TRBJ2-3, the V gene TRBV29-1; tentatively, D is TRBD1 (6 bases). The germline V and J ends were trimmed by 5 bases and 2 bases, with 14 bases remaining between them. The germline V gene encodes CDR1 SQVTM and CDR2 ANQGSEA. The CDR3 consists of 14 residues. The CDR3 nucleotides are TGCAGCGTTCGGACAGCAGTTTTCACAGATACGCAGTATTTT. Protein sequence: CSVRTAVFTDTQYF.

V gene TRBV2 combines with J gene TRBJ2-7, with TRBD1 matching over 8 bases. CDR3 length equals 14 residues. Trimming at V came to 7 bases and at J to 4 bases, leaving 9 bases not matched to a gene. CDR1 is SNHLY, CDR2 FYNNEI, per germline. In DNA, the CDR3 is TGTGCCAGCACACAGCAGGGGGCTATATACGAGCAGTACTTC. As protein: CASTQQGAIYEQYF.

The chain joins TRBV2 to TRBJ2-7, with D perhaps given as TRBD1 or TRBD2 (5 bases each). The CDR3 spans 16 residues. CDR1 and CDR2 from the germline V gene are SNHLY and FYNNEI. V dropped 3 bases and J dropped 2 bases, with 17 bases sitting between them. CDR3 bases: TGTGCCAGCAGTGACAGTCTTAGGGACGGACCCTACGAGCAGTACTTC. Translating gives CASSDSLRDGPYEQYF.

The chain is built from TRBV7-9 and TRBJ2-5, with D uncertain. Germline CDR1 reads SEHNR; CDR2 reads FQNEAQ (reference sequence). V lost 2 bases, J lost 0 bases, and 7 bases lay in between. The CDR3 length is 14 residues. The CDR3 loop is CASSLYQDQETQYF. CDR3 sequence (DNA): TGTGCCAGCAGCTTATACCAAGACCAAGAGACCCAGTACTTC.

Ten or more counts support this clone. The chain links TRBV19 to TRBJ2-7, with D unclear. With 8 bases removed from V and 10 bases from J, the gap between germline ends came to 24 bases. Germline CDR1 is LNHDA and CDR2 is SQIVND (reference sequence). The CDR3 extends over 14 amino acids. CDR3 sequence reads: CASLVHTPSTRQYF. Here the CDR3 DNA reads TGTGCCAGTTTGGTCCATACGCCCTCCACCCGACAGTACTTC.

This chain joins TRBV9 and TRBJ1-4; D ambiguous. Trimming cost V 0 bases and J 0 bases, with 6 bases left between them. In germline, CDR1 is SGDLS, CDR2 YYNGEE. CDR3 length: 15 amino acids. CDR3 DNA sequence: TGTGCCAGCAGCGTAGGAGTTTCAACTAATGAAAAACTGTTTTTT. Translation: CASSVGVSTNEKLFF.

In DNA form, the CDR3 reads TGTGCCAGTAGTATGGGTTTTGGTACCGGGGAGCTGTTTTTT. Protein product: CASSMGFGTGELFF. The V call is TRBV19, the J call TRBJ2-2; D gene uncertain. Germline V gives CDR1 LNHDA, CDR2 SQIVND (reference sequence). V dropped 3 bases and J dropped 5 bases, with 10 bases sitting between them. The CDR3 spans 14 residues.

The genes are TRBV19 and TRBJ2-5; 7 positions match TRBD1. CDR1 is LNHDA and CDR2 is SQIVND in the germline V gene (reference sequence). V shed 6 bases, J shed 5 bases, and the junction held 12 bases outside the gene matches. The CDR3 covers 15 residues. CDR3 region: CASSPNRGRLETQYF. The CDR3 DNA reads as TGTGCCAGTAGCCCTAACAGGGGACGGTTGGAGACCCAGTACTTC. The complete variable domain, with remaining parts taken from reference TRBV19 and TRBJ2-5, reads DGGITQSPKYLFRKEGQNVTLSCEQNLNHDAMYWYRQDPGQGLRLIYYSQIVNDFQKGDIAEGYSVSREKKESFPLTVTSAQKNPTAFYLCASSPNRGRLETQYFGPGTRLLVL.